This T cell receptor (beta chain) was retrieved from a study of control samples from healthy donors and cancer patients (dated by TCRdb to between 2020 and 2021). Libraries came from the immunoSEQ multiplex PCR assay. TCRdb took over this immuneACCESS table, retaining in-frame rearrangements with V and J assigned. Such tables are incomplete; in checked studies, under half of the missing clones stem from an unresolved V gene, and the remainder is unexplained. The sample contains roughly 450,000 clones, 90% of them found a single time. 5.5% to 8% of the sample rests with the top ten. The CDR3 goes from the cysteine to the phenylalanine over 14 residues. The read is trimmed to its CDR3 DNA, 42 bases read in frame from base 1. From the germline V gene (reference sequence), CDR1 is GTSNPN and CDR2 is SVGIG. Germline trimming: 3 bases from V, 10 bases from J; junction bases outside gene matches: 10. Comments on this clone: Its target antigen remains unknown. Base-call qualities are not available, and no considerably larger clone is one nucleotide away.

The sequence was collected from a middle-aged man with head and neck cancer. The specimen was PBMCs. The chain links TRBV30 with TRBJ1-4; 8 nucleotides in the junction match TRBD1. This receptor carries the CDR3 CAWRVRGQSLKLFF. The nucleotides are TGTGCCTGGAGAGTCAGGGGGCAGTCGTTAAAACTGTTTTTT.